The T cell receptor (beta chain) described here comes from a study of T cell responses to AZD1222 COVID-19 vaccine (dated by TCRdb to 2020 to 2022). The study in broad terms: AZD1222 recipients whose second dose came at about 4 weeks and those whose second dose came at about 12 weeks were combined into one group, since spike-specific TCR depth and breadth did not differ between the two schedules. A total of just over 230 trial participants underwent TCR sequencing, of whom 200 to 220 had received two doses of AZD1222 and about 26 had received two doses of the MenACWY control vaccine. Enrollment into the trials was organized by age into subgroups of 18-55, 56-69 and 70-plus years, and those subgroups contained roughly 140, 27 and 60 TCR-sequenced participants, respectively. Study-level results and caveats: Spike-specific TCR breadth and depth rose significantly after two AZD1222 doses compared with day 0 and with MenACWY recipients. The 56-69-year group was small, and its depth increase did not reach significance, likely because of low power. Only a handful of AZD1222 recipients were SARS-CoV-2 seropositive at baseline, limiting conclusions about previously exposed vaccinees. Vaccine-associated CD4 TCRs spanned the whole spike protein, with dominant responses in regions 160-218 and 743-854. Participants were mostly white British, with more females than males. The authors suggested clonal diversity may have been underestimated. Because no day 14 peak-response samples were available, the repertoires could be characterized only after the peak T cell response. Nearly half of unique spike-specific TCRs reportedly recognized epitopes outside regions mutated in the B.1.351 and B.1.1.7 variants.

For CDR1 and CDR2, the germline V gene lists LGHNA and YSLEER. The CDR3 measures 16 amino acids from cysteine to phenylalanine. Only CDR3 DNA remains: 48 bases, in frame from the first base. The V end gives up 0 bases and the J end 3 bases, leaving 5 bases in the junction not matched to a gene. Worth noting for this clone: No antigen is known for it. The sample holds no much larger clone one base away, and base qualities are not on file.

The CDR3 regions of human TCRbeta chains were analyzed by immunosequencing. The study's own analysis went as follows. Repertoire TCRs were checked for matches against a reference library of SARS-CoV-2-specific TCRs that had been generated using the MIRA antigen-specificity platform. Breadth meant the fraction of unique TCRs that were SARS-CoV-2-associated, whereas depth meant the fraction of total T cells that were SARS-CoV-2-associated. Using the MIRA data, each spike-specific TCR was mapped to the spike region that the TCR reacts to and placed in a CD4 or CD8 class. Log10-transformed breadth and depth values were compared by one-way ANOVA with Sidak's multiple comparisons tests. TCRdb obtained this table from immuneACCESS and retained in-frame rearrangements with V and J assigned. These tables miss some clones; where compared with another copy, unresolved V genes account for less than half of the shortfall, and the remainder is unexplained. V and J calls and clone size are copied from that table; D and trimming were computed from the DNA. For this sample there are approximately 97,000 clones; approximately 90% appear just once. Around 5% of the sample comes from the top ten.

Sample time point, as interpreted from the label and publication: baseline before first vaccination. Vaccinee samples came from UK trials COV001 and COV002, including a single-blind randomized controlled phase 2/3 trial of AZD1222 (ChAdOx1 nCoV-19) in healthy adults. For TCRbeta chain sequencing, PBMC samples were collected from trial participants at day 0 and at day 28 after the second dose. The receptor's source is an adult in good health. This chain is built from TRBV4-3 and TRBJ2-1; TRBD2 fits 7 bases in the junction. The specimen was peripheral blood, collected on day 0 of AZD1222 vaccination. Here the CDR3 is given as CASSQEASGGYNEQFF. The bases are TGCGCCAGCAGCCAAGAGGCTAGCGGAGGCTACAATGAGCAGTTCTTC.